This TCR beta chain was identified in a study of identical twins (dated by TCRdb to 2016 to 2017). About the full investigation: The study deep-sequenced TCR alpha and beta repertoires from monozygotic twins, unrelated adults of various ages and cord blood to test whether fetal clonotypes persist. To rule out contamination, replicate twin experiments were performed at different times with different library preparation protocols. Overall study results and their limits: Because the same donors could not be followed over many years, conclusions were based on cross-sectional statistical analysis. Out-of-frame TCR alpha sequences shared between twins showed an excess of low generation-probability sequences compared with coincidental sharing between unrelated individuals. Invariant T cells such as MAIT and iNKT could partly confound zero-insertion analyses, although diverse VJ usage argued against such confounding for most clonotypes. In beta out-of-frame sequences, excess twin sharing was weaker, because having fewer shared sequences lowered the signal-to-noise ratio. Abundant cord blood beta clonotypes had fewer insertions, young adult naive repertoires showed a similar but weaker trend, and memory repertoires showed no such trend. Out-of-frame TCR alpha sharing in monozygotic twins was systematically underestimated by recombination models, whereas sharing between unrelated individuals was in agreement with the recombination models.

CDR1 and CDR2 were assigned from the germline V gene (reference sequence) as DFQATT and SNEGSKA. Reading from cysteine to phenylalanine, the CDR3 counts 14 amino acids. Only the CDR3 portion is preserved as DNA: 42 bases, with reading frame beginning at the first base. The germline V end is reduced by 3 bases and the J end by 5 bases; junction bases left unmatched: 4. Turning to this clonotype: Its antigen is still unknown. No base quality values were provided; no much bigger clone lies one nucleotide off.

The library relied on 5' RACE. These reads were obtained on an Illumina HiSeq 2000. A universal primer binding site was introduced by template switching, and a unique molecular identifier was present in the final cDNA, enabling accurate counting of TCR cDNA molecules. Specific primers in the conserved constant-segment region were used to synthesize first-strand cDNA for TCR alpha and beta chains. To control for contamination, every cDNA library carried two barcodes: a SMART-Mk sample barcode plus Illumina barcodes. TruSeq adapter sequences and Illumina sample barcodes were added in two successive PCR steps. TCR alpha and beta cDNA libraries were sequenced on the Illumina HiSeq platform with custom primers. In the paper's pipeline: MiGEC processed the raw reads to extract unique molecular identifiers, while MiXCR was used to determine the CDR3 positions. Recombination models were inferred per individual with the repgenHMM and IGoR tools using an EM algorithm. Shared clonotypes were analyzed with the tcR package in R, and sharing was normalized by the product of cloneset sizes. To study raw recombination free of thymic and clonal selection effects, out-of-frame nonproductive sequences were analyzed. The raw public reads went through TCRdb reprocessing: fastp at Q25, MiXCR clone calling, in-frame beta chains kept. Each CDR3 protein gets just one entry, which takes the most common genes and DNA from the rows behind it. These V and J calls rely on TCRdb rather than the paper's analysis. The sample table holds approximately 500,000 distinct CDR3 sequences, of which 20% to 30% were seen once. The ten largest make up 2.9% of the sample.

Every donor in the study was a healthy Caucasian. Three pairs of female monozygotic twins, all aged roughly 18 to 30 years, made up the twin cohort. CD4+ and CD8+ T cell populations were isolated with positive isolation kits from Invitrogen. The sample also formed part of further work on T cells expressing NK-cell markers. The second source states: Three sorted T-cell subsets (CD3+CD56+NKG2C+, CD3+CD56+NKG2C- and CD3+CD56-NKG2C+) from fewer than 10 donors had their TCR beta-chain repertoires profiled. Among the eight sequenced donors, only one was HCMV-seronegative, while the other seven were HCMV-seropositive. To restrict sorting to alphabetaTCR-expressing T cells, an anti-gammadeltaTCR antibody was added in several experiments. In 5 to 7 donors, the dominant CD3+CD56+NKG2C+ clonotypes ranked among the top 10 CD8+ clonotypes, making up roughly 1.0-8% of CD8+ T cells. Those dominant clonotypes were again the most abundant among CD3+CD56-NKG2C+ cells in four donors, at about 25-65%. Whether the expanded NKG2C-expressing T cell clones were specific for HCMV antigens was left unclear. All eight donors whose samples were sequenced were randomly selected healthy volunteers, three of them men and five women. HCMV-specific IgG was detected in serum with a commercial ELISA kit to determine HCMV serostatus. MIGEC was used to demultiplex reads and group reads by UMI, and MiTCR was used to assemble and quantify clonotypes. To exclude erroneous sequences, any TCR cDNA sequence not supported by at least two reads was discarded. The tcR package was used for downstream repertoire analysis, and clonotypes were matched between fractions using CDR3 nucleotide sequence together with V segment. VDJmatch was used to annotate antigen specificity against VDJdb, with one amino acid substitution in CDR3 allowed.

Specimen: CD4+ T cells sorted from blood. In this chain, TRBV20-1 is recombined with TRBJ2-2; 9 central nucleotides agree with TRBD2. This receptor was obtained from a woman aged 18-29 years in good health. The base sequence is TGCAGTGCTAGCCTAACTAGCGGGACCGGGGAGCTGTTTTTT. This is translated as CSASLTSGTGELFF.